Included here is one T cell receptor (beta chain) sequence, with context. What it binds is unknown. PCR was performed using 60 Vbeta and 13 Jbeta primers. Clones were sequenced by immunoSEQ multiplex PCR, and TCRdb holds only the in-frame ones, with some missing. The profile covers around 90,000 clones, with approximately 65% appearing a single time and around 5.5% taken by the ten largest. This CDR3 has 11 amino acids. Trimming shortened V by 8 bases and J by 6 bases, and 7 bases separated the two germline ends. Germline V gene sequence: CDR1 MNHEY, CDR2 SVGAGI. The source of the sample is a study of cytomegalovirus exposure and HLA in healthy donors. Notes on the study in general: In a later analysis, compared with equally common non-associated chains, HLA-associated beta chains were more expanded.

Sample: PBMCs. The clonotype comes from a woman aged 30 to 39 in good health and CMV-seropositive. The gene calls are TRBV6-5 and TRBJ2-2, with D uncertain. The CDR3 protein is CASFRPGELFF. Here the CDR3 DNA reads TGTGCCAGCTTCAGGCCCGGGGAGCTGTTTTTT.